This TCR beta chain stems from a study of cytomegalovirus exposure and HLA in healthy donors. Study conclusions and caveats: Sequencing likely generated an artifact that appeared as a cluster of highly shared sequence variants. Most TCR sequences were rare, but some public TCRs occurred in many donors. Per published reports, the classifier diagnosed cytomegalovirus status with high specificity and sensitivity.

CDR3 length: 16 amino acids. Germline lookup yields CDR1 MNHNY and CDR2 SVGAGI (reference sequence). V lost 0 bases to trimming and J lost 0 bases; unmatched junction nucleotides: 5. Turning to this clone: Its antigen is still unknown.

Amplification used 60 Vbeta primers and 13 Jbeta primers. The repertoire was sequenced with immunoSEQ multiplex PCR; TCRdb's copy has only in-frame clones and lacks some. Of 200,000 to 250,000 clones in the sample, over 75% were seen once. Each donor was healthy, and each was a bone marrow donor. The rearrangement uses TRBV6-6 and TRBJ2-7; TRBD1 agrees at 7 bases. Sequenced sample: PBMCs. The receptor comes from a human donor in good health. CDR3 DNA sequence: TGTGCCAGCAGTTACTCGAAGGGGGCGAGCTCCTACGAGCAGTACTTC. Translating gives CASSYSKGASSYEQYF.